These 15 T cell receptor beta chains share one sample of origin, sequenced in a study of T-cell reconstitution after alpha-beta-depleted transplantation in children. Preparation of the TCRbeta library used unique molecular identifiers. Each CDR3 protein is one row after TCRdb ran MiXCR on the PCR reads. Seen here are approximately 150,000 distinct CDR3 sequences, more than 8% observed once, and the top ten hold around 18%. The specimen was PBMCs, mostly from graft donor cells, collected 180 days after TCRalphabeta/CD19-depleted stem cell transplant. The receptors were sampled from a female patient between 2 and 15 years old who had a stem cell transplant for congenital amegakaryocytic thrombocytopenia, so the T cells may come from the graft donor.

V gene TRBV12-3 or TRBV12-4 combines with J gene TRBJ2-7; D ambiguous. This CDR3 is built from 13 residues. V was clipped by 5 bases and J by 2 bases, with 10 bases between them. CDR3 nucleotide sequence: TGTGCCAGCAGTCCCGGGTCGACCTACGAGCAGTACTTC. Residues: CASSPGSTYEQYF.

Many counts were recorded for this clonotype. The chain has TRBV28 and TRBJ2-1; D not certain. CDR3 size: 12 residues. Deletions cut 4 bases from V and 15 bases from J, with 16 bases between. CDR1 is MDHEN, CDR2 SYDVKM, per germline. The CDR3, as DNA: TGTGCCAGCAGTTCATCTAGATCTCGGAGGTTCTTC. Amino acid sequence: CASSSSRSRRFF.

This chain links TRBV27 with TRBJ2-2; 8 nucleotides agree with TRBD2. The CDR3 consists of 16 residues. CDR1 is MNHEY and CDR2 is SMNVEV in the germline V gene (reference sequence). V lost 4 bases to trimming and J lost 5 bases; unmatched junction nucleotides: 9. The CDR3 here is CASSSPGGVGTGELFF. The CDR3 DNA is TGTGCCAGCAGTTCCCCGGGAGGGGTAGGAACCGGGGAGCTGTTTTTT.

A note on this clonotype: This clone may be a read error of a much larger clone one base away. The conserved closing phenylalanine or tryptophan is absent in this CDR3, likely reflecting a read error. The chain combines TRBV20-1 with TRBJ1-2; D gene ambiguous. Per germline, CDR1 DFQATT and CDR2 SNEGSKA (reference sequence). V shed 4 bases and J shed 0 bases, with 9 bases lying between them. The CDR3 spans 13 residues. CDR3 nucleotide sequence: TGCAGTGCTACAAAAGGGCCTAACTATGGCTACACCTCC. The encoded protein is CSATKGPNYGYTS.

CDR3 DNA: TGTGCCAGTAGCCGAAAGGGGACAGCCTCCTACGAGCAGTACTTC. It yields the protein CASSRKGTASYEQYF. The genes are TRBV19 and TRBJ2-7; 7 bases are shared with TRBD1. Trimming at V came to 6 bases and at J to 0 bases, leaving 8 bases not matched to a gene. Germline CDR1 is LNHDA and CDR2 is SQIVND (reference sequence). The CDR3 spans 15 residues.

This clonotype was detected ten times or more. V and J are TRBV5-4 and TRBJ2-3; 9 bases align to TRBD2. The CDR3 totals 15 residues. The germline CDR1 and CDR2 sequences are SGHNT and YYREEE (reference sequence). The ends lost 4 bases at V and 4 bases at J; junction bases unmatched: 7. Written as DNA, the CDR3 is TGTGCCAGCAGCGGCGCGGGACTAGCATCAGATACGCAGTATTTT. This encodes CASSGAGLASDTQYF.

This clonotype came up many times. This chain joins TRBV6-5 and TRBJ1-3, with TRBD1 as a possible D gene (5 bases). V was clipped by 2 bases and J by 3 bases, with 11 bases between them. CDR1 is MNHEY and CDR2 is SVGAGI in the germline V gene. The CDR3 covers 15 residues. The CDR3 bases are TGTGCCAGCAGTTACGCAGGGAAGGTTGGAAACACCATATATTTT. This translates into CASSYAGKVGNTIYF.

This clonotype showed up many times. The chain employs TRBV15 and TRBJ2-5; D unclear. The CDR3 is 14 residues long. Germline V gene data show CDR1 as LNHNV and CDR2 as YYDKDF (reference sequence). Deletions cut 0 bases from V and 5 bases from J, with 10 bases between. The CDR3 region has the DNA TGTGCCACCAGCAGAGATCGGAGAGCGGAGACCCAGTACTTC. It is translated as CATSRDRRAETQYF.

A remark on this clonotype: A much larger clone differs from this one at a single base, so this may be a read error. This rearrangement joins TRBV5-6 to TRBJ2-4; 11 bases align to TRBD2. This CDR3 spans 15 amino acids. Germline V gene sequence: CDR1 SGHDT, CDR2 YYEEEE. This CDR3 reads CASSRSGTSGNSQYF. CDR3 in DNA: TGTGCCAGCAGCAGAAGCGGGACTAGCGGAAACAGTCAGTACTTC.

This clonotype was detected ten times or more. The rearrangement joins TRBV5-1 to TRBJ2-5; TRBD1 matches 10 bases. The CDR3 has 15 residues. CDR1 is SGHRS and CDR2 is YFSETQ in the germline V gene. V lost 1 base, J lost 5 bases, and 5 bases stayed unmatched. This chain's CDR3 is CASSLTPTGGETQYF. The CDR3 DNA follows: TGCGCCAGCAGCTTGACCCCGACAGGGGGCGAGACCCAGTACTTC.

This clonotype was seen at least ten times. J is TRBJ1-5 and V is TRBV7-8; 10 bases align to TRBD1. Germline values: CDR1 SGHVS, CDR2 FQNEAQ. The ends lost 1 base at V and 8 bases at J; junction bases unmatched: 2. CDR3 length: 14 residues. In DNA form, the CDR3 reads TGTGCCAGCAGCTTAGGACAGGGGGCTGAGCCCCAGCATTTT. Amino acids: CASSLGQGAEPQHF.

CDR3 DNA: TGCGCCAGCAGCCCCGACAGGGGGCAGTTAGGAAGGACTGAAGCTTTCTTT. Translation: CASSPDRGQLGRTEAFF. V is TRBV5-1 and J is TRBJ1-1; the match to TRBD1 covers 10 bases. In germline, CDR1 is SGHRS, CDR2 YFSETQ. This CDR3 spans 17 amino acids. J gave up 5 bases and V 4 bases, and 14 bases lay outside the gene matches.

This clonotype was seen more than once but under ten times. Here the CDR3 DNA reads TGCGCCAGCAGCCAAGCCCCGGAATCGACAGGAATTAACTATGGCTACACCTTC. Its protein is CASSQAPESTGINYGYTF. This sequence joins TRBV4-1 and TRBJ1-2; possibly TRBD1 for D (6 bases). V was pared by 1 base and J by 1 base, with 19 bases between. The CDR3 covers 18 residues. CDR1 and CDR2 (germline): MGHRA, YSYEKL.

There are many counts of this clonotype. The chain links TRBV28 to TRBJ2-3; possible D gene TRBD2, 5 bases. Germline V gene sequence: CDR1 MDHEN, CDR2 SYDVKM. This CDR3 spans 13 amino acids. The V and J ends lost 6 bases and 2 bases respectively, with 9 bases between them. Written as DNA, the CDR3 is TGTGCCAGCAGCCGTAGCGACACAGATACGCAGTATTTT. It translates to CASSRSDTDTQYF.

In this sample, this clonotype turned up many times. Here the CDR3 reads CASSFRLWGTEAFF. CDR3 nucleotide sequence: TGTGCCAGCAGTTTCCGGCTTTGGGGCACTGAAGCTTTCTTT. This rearrangement joins TRBV28 to TRBJ1-1; D remains ambiguous. This CDR3 is 14 amino acids long. Germline V gene sequence: CDR1 MDHEN, CDR2 SYDVKM. V was trimmed by 3 bases and J by 4 bases, leaving 12 bases between them.